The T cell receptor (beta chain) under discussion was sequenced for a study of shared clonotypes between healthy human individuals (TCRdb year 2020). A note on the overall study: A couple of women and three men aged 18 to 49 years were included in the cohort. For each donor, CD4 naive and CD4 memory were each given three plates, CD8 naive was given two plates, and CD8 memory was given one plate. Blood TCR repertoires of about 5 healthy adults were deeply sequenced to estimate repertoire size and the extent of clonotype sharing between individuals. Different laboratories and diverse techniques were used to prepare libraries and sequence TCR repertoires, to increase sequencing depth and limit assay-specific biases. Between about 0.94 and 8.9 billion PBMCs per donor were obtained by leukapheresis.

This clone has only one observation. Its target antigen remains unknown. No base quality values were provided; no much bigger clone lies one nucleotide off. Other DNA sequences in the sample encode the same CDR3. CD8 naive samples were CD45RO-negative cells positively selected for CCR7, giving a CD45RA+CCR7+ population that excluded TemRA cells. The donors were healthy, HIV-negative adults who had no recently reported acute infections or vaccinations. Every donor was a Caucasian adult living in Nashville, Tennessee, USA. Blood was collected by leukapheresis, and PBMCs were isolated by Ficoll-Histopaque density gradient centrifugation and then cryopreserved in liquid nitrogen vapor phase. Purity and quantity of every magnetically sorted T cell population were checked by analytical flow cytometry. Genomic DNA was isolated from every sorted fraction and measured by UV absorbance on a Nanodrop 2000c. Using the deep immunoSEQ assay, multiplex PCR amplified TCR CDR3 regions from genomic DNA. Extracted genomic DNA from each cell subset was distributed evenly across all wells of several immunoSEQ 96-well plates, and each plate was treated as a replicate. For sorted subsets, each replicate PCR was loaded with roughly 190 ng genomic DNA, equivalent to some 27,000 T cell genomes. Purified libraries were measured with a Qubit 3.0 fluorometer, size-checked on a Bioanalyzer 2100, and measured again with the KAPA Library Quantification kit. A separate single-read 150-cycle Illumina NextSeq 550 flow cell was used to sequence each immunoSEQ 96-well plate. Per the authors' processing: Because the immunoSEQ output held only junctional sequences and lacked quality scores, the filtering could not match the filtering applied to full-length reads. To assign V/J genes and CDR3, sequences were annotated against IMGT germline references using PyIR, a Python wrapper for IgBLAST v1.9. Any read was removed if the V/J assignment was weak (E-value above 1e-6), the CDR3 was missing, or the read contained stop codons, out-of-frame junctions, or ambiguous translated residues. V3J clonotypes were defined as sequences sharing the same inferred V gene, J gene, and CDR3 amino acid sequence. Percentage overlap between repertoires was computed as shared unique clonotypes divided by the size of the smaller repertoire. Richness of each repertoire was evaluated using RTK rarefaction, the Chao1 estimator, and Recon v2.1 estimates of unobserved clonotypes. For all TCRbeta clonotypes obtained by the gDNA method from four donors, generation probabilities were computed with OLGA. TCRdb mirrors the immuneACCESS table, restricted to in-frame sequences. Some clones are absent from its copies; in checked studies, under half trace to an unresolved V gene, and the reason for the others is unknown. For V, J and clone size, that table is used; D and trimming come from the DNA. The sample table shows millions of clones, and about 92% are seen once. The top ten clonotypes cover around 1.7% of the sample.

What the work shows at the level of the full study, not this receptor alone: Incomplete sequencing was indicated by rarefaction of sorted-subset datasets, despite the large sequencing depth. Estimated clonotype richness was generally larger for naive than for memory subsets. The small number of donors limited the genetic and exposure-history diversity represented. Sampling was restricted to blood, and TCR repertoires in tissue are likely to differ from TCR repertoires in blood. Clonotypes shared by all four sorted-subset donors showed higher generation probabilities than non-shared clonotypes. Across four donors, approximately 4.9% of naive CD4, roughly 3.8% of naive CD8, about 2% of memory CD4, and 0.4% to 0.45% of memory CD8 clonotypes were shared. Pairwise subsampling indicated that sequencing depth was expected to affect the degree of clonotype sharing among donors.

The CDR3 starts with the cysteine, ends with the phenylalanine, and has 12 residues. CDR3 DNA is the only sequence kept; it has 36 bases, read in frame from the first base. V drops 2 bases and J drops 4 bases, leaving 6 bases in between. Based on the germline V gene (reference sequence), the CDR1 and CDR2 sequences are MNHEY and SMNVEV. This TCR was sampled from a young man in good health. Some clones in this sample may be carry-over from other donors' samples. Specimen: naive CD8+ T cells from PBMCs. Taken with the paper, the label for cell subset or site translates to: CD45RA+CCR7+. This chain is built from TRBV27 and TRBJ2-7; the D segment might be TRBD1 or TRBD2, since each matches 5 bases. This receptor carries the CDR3 CASSLGGYEQYF. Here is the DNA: TGTGCCAGCAGTTTAGGGGGATACGAGCAGTACTTC.